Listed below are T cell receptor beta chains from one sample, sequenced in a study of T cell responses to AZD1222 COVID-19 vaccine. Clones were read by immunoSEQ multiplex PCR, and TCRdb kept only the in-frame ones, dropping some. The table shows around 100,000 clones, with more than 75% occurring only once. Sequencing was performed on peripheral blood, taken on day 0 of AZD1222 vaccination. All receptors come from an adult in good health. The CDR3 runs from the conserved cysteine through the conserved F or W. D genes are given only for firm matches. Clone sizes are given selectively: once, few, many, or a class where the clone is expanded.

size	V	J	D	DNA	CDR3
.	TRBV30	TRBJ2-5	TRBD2	TGTGCCTGGAGTGTTTTAGCGGGAGGGGAGACCCAGTACTTC	CAWSVLAGGETQYF
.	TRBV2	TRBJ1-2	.	TGTGCCAGCAGTGAAGTAGTGTATGGCTACACCTTC	CASSEVVYGYTF
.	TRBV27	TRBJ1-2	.	TGTGCCAGCAGATACCAGGAGAGCTATGGCTACACCTTC	CASRYQESYGYTF
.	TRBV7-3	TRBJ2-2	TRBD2	TGTGCCAGCAGCCGGGGGGTCACCGGGGAGCTGTTTTTT	CASSRGVTGELFF
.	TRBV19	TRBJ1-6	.	TGTGCCAGTCGGTCAGACGGAACGAGCTCCTATAATTCACCCCTCCACTTT	CASRSDGTSSYNSPLHF
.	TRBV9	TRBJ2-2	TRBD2	TGTGCCAGCAGGCCGGGGGGAGCGGGAGTGTTAGCCGGGGAGCTGTTTTTT	CASRPGGAGVLAGELFF
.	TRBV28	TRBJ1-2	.	TGTGCCAGCAATGCGGCAGGGCCCTATGGCTACACCTTC	CASNAAGPYGYTF
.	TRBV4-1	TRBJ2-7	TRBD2	TGCGCCAGCAGCCAACTAGCGGGCTCCTACGAGCAGTACTTC	CASSQLAGSYEQYF
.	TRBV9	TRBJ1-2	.	TGTGCCAGCAGCCCCCGGGGGAGGGGGAACTTTGGCTACACCTTC	CASSPRGRGNFGYTF
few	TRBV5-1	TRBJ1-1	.	TGCGCCAGCAGCTTAAAACAGGGAATGAACACTGAAGCTTTCTTT	CASSLKQGMNTEAFF
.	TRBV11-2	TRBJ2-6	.	TGTGCCAGCAGCTTTTCGTCCAGGAGCTCTGGGGCCAACGTCCTGACTTTC	CASSFSSRSSGANVLTF
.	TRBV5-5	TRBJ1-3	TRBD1	TGTGCCAGCAGCCCCGGACAGGGCCCCTTCTCTGGAAACACCATATATTTT	CASSPGQGPFSGNTIYF
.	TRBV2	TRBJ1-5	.	TGTGCCAGCAGTGAGAGAAAGGGGCAACAGCCCCAGCATTTT	CASSERKGQQPQHF
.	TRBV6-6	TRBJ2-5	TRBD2	TGTGCCATACGGGGGGTTGAAGAGACCCAGTACTTC	CAIRGVEETQYF
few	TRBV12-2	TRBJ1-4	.	TGTGCAAGTCGCTTTTCCGCCGGGACACGGCGAAATGAAAAACTGTTTTTT	CASRFSAGTRRNEKLFF
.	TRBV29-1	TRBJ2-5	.	TGCAGCGTACACCTGGGGCAAGAGACCCAGTACTTC	CSVHLGQETQYF
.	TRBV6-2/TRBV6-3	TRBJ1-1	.	TGTGCCAGCAGTTACGGGCGGGGTGGTACTGAAGCTTTCTTT	CASSYGRGGTEAFF
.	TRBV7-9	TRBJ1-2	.	TGTGCCAGCAGCTTGGGCGACTATGGCTACACCTTC	CASSLGDYGYTF
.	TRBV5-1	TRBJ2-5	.	TGCGCCAGCAGCTTGGGACGGAGGGAGGAGACCCAGTACTTC	CASSLGRREETQYF
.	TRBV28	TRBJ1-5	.	TGTGCCACTTGTACCAATCAGCCCCAGCATTTT	CATCTNQPQHF
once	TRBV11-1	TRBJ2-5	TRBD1	TGTGCCAGCAGCCCCGGGGACAGACAAGAGACCCAGTACTTC	CASSPGDRQETQYF
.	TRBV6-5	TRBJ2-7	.	TGTGCCAGCATTGGACTTTCCTACGAGCAGTACTTC	CASIGLSYEQYF
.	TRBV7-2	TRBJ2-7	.	TGTGCCAGCAGCTTAGCAGCCTACGAGCAGTACTTC	CASSLAAYEQYF
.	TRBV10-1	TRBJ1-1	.	TGCGCCAGCAGTGACCACGGGACAACCAACACTGAAGCTTTCTTT	CASSDHGTTNTEAFF
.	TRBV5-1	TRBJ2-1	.	TGCGCCAGCAGCTTGGCCATGGGCAGCTACAATGAGCAGTTCTTC	CASSLAMGSYNEQFF
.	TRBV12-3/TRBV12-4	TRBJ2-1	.	TGTGCCAGCAGGGGCAACTCCTACAATGAGCAGTTCTTC	CASRGNSYNEQFF
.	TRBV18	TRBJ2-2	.	TGTGCCAGCTCACCAGTCCCGACAGCCGGGGAGCTGTTTTTT	CASSPVPTAGELFF
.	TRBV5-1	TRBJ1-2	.	TGCGCCAGCAGCTTGGGGGGTGGAGGAGACTATGGCTACACCTTC	CASSLGGGGDYGYTF
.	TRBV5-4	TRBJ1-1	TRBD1	TGTGCCAGCAGCTCCAAGACAGGGGGCGTTGAAGCTTTCTTT	CASSSKTGGVEAFF
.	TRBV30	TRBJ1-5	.	TGTGCCTGGAGTGTACCAAGGGACAATCAGCCCCAGCATTTT	CAWSVPRDNQPQHF
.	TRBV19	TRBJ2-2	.	TGTGCCAGTAGTATTGGTCGTGGTACCGGGGAGCTGTTTTTT	CASSIGRGTGELFF
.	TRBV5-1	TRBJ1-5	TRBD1	TGCGCCAGCAGCTGGGCGGGACAGACAAATCAGCCCCAGCATTTT	CASSWAGQTNQPQHF
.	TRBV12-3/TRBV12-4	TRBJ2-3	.	TGTGCCAGCAGTTCACACCCTGGGGATACGCAGTATTTT	CASSSHPGDTQYF
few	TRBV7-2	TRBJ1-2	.	TGTGCCAGCAGCTTAAGTTTGTTTGGGGGTGGTACTAACTATGGCTACACCTTC	CASSLSLFGGGTNYGYTF
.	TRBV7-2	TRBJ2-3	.	TGTGCCAGCAGCTTAGAGGCTAGCGACACAGATACGCAGTATTTT	CASSLEASDTDTQYF
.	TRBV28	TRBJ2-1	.	TGTGCCAGCATCGGGGTCGGCAATGAGCAGTTCTTC	CASIGVGNEQFF
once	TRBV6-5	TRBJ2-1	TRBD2	TGTGCCAGCATCCCCGAATGGGGGGGTTACAATGAGCAGTTCTTC	CASIPEWGGYNEQFF
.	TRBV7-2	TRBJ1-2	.	TGTGCCAGCAGCTTAGAGGCGGGGTCTAACTATGGCTACACCTTC	CASSLEAGSNYGYTF
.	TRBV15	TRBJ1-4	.	TGTGCCACCAGAGAGGGGTGGTCTAATGAAAAACTGTTTTTT	CATREGWSNEKLFF
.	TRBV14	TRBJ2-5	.	TGTGCCAGCAGCCAGATGACAGCCCACCAAGAGACCCAGTACTTC	CASSQMTAHQETQYF
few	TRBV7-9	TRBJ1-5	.	TGTGCCAGCAGCTTAGGGTCAGATCAGCCCCAGCATTTT	CASSLGSDQPQHF